This T cell receptor beta chain derives from a study of beta chain features in type 1 diabetes. cDNA synthesis used the whole RNA isolate, giving expressed TCRB sequences. Profiled with immunoSEQ multiplex PCR; TCRdb holds only in-frame clones, not every one. The sample shows 30,000 to 40,000 clones, around 64% of them seen only once. Germline V CDR1 and CDR2: LNHDA, SQIVND (reference sequence). Trimming removed 6 bases at V and 2 bases at J, with 23 bases between. The CDR3 runs 18 residues. CD45RO/CCR7/CD25/CD127/CD95/CD27 staining was used to isolate CD4+ naive, central memory, regulatory and stem cell-like memory cells by sorting. Notes on the study in general: Compared with healthy donors, patients appeared to share more similar naive, central memory and regulatory TCRB repertoires. TCRB CDR3s from Type 1 diabetes patients were moderately but significantly shorter in all four CD4+ subsets.

In the case of this clone: Its antigen is still unknown.

The receptor comes from a woman in her 30s in good health. The sequencing input was Tregs from blood. This rearrangement joins TRBV19 to TRBJ1-5; possibly TRBD1 for D (6 bases). The CDR3 DNA reads TGTGCCAGTAGGCAAGGTGGTGTGGGGGCCGTACGCAATCAGCCCCAGCATTTT. This codes for CASRQGGVGAVRNQPQHF.